This TCR beta chain was recorded in a study of shared clonotypes between healthy human individuals. The sequenced material, unsorted PBMC DNA, was run on ten immunoSEQ deep assay plates. Generated by immunoSEQ multiplex PCR, the TCRdb table keeps only in-frame clones and is missing some. The sample gives about 490,000 clones, 70% to 85% of which show up once; around 11% is in the top ten. The CDR3 contains 14 residues. Trimming stripped 1 base from V and 0 bases from J, with 7 bases between. Germline V CDR1 and CDR2: MDHEN, SYDVKM. There are a few counts of this clone. Genomic DNA for unsorted samples, which was extracted with the QIAamp DNA Blood Mini kit, came from some 90 million PBMCs.

This TCR came from a middle-aged woman in good health. Some clones in this sample may be carry-over from other donors' samples. This chain connects TRBV28 to TRBJ2-7; a possible D gene is TRBD1 (5 bases). The specimen sequenced was PBMCs. The CDR3 is CASSLSGHSYEQYF. The DNA of the CDR3 is TGTGCCAGCAGTTTATCTGGACACTCCTACGAGCAGTACTTC.